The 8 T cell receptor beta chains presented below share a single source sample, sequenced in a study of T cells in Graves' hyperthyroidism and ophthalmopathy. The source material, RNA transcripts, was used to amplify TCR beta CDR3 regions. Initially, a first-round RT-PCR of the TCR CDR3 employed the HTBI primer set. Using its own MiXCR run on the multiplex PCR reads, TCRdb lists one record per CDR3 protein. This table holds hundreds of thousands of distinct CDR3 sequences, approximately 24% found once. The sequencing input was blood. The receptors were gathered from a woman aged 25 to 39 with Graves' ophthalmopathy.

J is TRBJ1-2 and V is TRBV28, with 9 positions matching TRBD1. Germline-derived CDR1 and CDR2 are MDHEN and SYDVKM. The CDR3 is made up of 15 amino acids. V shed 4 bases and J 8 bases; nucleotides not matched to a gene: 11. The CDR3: CASSWGQGLGEGYTF. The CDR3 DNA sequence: TGTGCCAGCAGTTGGGGACAGGGCCTCGGGGAGGGCTACACCTTC.

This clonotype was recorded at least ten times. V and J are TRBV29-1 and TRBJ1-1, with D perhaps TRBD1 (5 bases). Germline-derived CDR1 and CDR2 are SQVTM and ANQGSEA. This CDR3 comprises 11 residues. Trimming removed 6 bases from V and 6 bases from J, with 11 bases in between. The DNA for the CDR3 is TGCAGCGTAAACCCGGGGGCTGAAGCTTTCTTT. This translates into CSVNPGAEAFF.

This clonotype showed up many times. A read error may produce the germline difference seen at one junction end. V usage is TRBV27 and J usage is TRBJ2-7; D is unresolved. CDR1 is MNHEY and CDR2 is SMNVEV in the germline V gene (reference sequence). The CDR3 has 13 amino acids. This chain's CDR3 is CASSYGDSYEQYF. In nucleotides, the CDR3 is TGCGCCAGCAGCTATGGGGACTCCTACGAGCAGTACTTC.

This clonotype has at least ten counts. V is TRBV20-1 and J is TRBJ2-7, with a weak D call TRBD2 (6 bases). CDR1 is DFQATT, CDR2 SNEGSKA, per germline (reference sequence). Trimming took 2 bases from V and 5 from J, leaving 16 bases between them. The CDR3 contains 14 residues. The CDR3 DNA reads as TGCAGTGCTAGATTTCCGGGGAGGTCGGACGAGCAGTACTTC. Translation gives CSARFPGRSDEQYF.

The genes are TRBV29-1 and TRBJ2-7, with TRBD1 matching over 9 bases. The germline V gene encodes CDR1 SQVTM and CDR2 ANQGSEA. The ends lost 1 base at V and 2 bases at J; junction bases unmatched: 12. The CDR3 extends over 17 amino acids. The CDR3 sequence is CSVEGSARDRDTYEQYF. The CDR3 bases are TGCAGCGTTGAAGGTTCGGCGCGGGACAGGGATACCTACGAGCAGTACTTC.

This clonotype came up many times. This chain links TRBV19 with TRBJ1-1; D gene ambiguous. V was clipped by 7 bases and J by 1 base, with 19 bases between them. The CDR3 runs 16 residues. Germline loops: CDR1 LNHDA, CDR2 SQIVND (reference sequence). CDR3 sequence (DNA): TGTGCCAGTAAACAGTTGGGGTCATTGGGGAACACTGAAGCTTTCTTT. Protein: CASKQLGSLGNTEAFF.

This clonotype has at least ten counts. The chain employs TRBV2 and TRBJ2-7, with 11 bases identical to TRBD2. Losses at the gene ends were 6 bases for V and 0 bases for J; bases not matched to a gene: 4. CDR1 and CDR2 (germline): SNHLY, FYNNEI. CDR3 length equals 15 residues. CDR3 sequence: CASRVGLAGSYEQYF. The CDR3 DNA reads TGTGCCAGCAGAGTCGGACTAGCGGGCTCCTACGAGCAGTACTTC.

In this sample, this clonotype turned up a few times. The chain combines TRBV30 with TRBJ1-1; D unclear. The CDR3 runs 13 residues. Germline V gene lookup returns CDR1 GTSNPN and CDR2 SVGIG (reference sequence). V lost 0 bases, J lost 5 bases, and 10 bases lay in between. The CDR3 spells CAWSVRGGTEAFF. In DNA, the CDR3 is TGTGCCTGGAGTGTAAGAGGTGGGACTGAAGCTTTCTTT.